Here is one TCR beta chain with its context. What it binds is not known. This sample is drawn from a study of T cells after yellow fever vaccination. Study findings and constraints: Boosting was followed by the reappearance of most primary-vaccination clones (roughly 95% CD4, about 88% CD8). CD4 and CD8 compartments shared a small share of clonotypes, likely from convergent recombination. Peaking on day 5 versus 15, the secondary response was faster but weaker.

Germline V lookup: CDR1 SGDLS, CDR2 YYNGEE. This CDR3 region has 13 residues. V lost 2 bases to trimming and J lost 5 bases, with 11 bases between them. UMIs and a universal primer site were added when TCR cDNA was made by 5'RACE template switching. TCRdb called the 5' RACE reads again in MiXCR, with one record for every CDR3 protein. The data contain some 560,000 distinct CDR3 sequences, 15% to 20% of them singletons. The source was PBMCs, collected 15 days after the yellow fever booster vaccination. The J gene is TRBJ2-7, the V gene TRBV9; D possibly corresponds to TRBD1 (6 bases). The TCR comes from a man aged 25-45 years who received the YFV17D yellow fever vaccine. CDR3 nucleotides: TGTGCCAGCAGCGTCGGACAGATCCACGAGCAGTACTTC. It encodes CASSVGQIHEQYF.